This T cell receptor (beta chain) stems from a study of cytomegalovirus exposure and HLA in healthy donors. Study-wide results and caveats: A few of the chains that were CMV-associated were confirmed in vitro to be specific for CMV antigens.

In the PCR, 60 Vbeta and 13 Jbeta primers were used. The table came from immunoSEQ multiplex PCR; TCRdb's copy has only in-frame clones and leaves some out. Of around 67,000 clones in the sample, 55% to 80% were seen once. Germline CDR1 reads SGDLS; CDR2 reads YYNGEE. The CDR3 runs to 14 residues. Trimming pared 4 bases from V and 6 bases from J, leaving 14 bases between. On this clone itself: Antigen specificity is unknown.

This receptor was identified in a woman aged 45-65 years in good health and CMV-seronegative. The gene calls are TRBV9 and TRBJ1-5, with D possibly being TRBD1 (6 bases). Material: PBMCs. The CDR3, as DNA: TGTGCCAGCAGCTCCGGACAGAAATTTCAGCCCCAGCATTTT. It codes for CASSSGQKFQPQHF.